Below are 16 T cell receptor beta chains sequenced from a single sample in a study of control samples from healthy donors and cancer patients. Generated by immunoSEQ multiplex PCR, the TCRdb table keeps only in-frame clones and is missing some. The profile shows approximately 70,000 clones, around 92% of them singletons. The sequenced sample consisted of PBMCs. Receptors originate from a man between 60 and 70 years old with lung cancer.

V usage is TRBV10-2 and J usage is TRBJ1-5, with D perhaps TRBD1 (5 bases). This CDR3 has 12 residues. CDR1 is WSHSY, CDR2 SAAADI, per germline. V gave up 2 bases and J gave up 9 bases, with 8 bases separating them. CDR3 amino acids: CASSERGRPQHF. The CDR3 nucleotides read TGCGCCAGCAGTGAGAGGGGAAGGCCCCAGCATTTT.

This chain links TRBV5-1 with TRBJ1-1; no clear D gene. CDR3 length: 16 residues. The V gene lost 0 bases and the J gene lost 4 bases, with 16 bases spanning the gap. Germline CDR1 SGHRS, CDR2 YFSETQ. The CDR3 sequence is CASSLGTTRLSTEAFF. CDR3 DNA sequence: TGCGCCAGCAGCTTGGGTACAACACGGCTGAGCACTGAAGCTTTCTTT.

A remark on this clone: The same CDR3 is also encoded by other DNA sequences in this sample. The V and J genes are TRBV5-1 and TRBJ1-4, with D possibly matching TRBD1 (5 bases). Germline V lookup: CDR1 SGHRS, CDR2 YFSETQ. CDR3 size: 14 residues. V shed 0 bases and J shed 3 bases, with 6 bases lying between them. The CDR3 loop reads CASSLAGANEKLFF. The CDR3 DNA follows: TGCGCCAGCAGCTTGGCGGGGGCTAATGAAAAACTGTTTTTT.

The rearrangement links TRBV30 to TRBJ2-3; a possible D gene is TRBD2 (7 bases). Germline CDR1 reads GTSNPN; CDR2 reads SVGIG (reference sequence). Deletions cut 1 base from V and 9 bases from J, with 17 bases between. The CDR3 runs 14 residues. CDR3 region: CAWSEGGGQGTQYF. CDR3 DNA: TGTGCCTGGAGTGAAGGGGGGGGGCAAGGGACGCAGTATTTT.

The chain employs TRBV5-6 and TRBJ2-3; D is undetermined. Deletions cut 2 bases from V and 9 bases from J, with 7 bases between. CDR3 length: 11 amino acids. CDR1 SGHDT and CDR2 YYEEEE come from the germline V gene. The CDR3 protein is CASSLEVTQYF. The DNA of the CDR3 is TGTGCCAGCAGCTTAGAGGTAACGCAGTATTTT.

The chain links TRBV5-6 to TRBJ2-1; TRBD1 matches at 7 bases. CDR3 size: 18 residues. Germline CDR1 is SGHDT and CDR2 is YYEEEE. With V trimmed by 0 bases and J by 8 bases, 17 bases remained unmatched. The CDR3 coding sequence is TGTGCCAGCAGCTTGGCCTTGACAGGGACGGATGATAAGGATGAGCAGTTCTTC. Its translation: CASSLALTGTDDKDEQFF. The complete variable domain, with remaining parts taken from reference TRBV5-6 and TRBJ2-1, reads DAGVTQSPTHLIKTRGQQVTLRCSPKSGHDTVSWYQQALGQGPQFIFQYYEEEERQRGNFPDRFSGHQFPNYSSELNVNALLLGDSALYLCASSLALTGTDDKDEQFFGPGTRLTVL.

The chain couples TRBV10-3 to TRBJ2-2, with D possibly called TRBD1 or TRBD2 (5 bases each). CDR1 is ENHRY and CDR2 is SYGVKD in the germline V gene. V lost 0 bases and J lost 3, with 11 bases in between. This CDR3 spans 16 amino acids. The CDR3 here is CAISESPRGDTGELFF. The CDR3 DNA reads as TGTGCCATCAGTGAGTCTCCGAGGGGAGACACCGGGGAGCTGTTTTTT.

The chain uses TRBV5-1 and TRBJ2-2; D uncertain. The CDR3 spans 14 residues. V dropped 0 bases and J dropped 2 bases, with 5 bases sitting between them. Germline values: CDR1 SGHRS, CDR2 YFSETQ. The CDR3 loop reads CASSLAGNTGELFF. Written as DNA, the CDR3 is TGCGCCAGCAGCTTGGCCGGCAACACCGGGGAGCTGTTTTTT.

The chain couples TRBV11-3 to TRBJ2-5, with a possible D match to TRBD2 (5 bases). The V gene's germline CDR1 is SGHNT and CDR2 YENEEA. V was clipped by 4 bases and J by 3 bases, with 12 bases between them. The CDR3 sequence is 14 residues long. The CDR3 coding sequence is TGTGCCAGCAGCTCGGCTTTCGGGGAAGAGACCCAGTACTTC. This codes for CASSSAFGEETQYF.

The CDR3 here is CASIPKPGQGGYGYTF. The CDR3 DNA reads TGTGCCAGTATCCCGAAGCCGGGACAGGGCGGCTATGGCTACACCTTC. The chain uses TRBV19 and TRBJ1-2; 9 bases agree with TRBD1. CDR3 size: 16 residues. The trim removed 7 bases at V and 4 bases at J, leaving 13 bases unmatched. CDR1 is LNHDA and CDR2 is SQIVND in the germline V gene (reference sequence).

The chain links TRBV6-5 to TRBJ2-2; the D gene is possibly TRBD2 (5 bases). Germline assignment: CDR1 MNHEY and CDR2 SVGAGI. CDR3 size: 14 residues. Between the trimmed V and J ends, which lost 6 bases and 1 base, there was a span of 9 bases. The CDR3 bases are TGTGCCAGCAGGGACTTTTGGAACACCGGGGAGCTGTTTTTT. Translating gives CASRDFWNTGELFF.

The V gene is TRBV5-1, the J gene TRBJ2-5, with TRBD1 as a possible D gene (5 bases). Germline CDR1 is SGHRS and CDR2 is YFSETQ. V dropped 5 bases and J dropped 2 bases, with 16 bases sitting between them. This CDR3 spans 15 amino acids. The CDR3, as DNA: TGCGCCAGCAGAGGGGCGCCTCAAATACAAGAGACCCAGTACTTC. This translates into CASRGAPQIQETQYF. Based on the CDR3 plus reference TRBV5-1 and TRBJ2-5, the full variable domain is KAGVTQTPRYLIKTRGQQVTLSCSPISGHRSVSWYQQTPGQGLQFLFEYFSETQRNKGNFPGRFSGRQFSNSRSEMNVSTLELGDSALYLCASRGAPQIQETQYFGPGTRLLVL.

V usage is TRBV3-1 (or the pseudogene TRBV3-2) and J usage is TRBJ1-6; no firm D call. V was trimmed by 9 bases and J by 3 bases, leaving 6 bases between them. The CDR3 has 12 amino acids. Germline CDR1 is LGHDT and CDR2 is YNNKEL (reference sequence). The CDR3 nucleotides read TGTGCCAGTCGGGTCTATAATTCACCCCTCCACTTT. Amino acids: CASRVYNSPLHF.

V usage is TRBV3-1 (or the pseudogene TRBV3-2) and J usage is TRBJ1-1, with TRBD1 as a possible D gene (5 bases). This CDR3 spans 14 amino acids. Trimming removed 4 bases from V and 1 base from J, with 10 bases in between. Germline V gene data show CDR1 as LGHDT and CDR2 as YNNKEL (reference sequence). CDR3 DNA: TGTGCCAGCAGCCCCCAGGGTGAGAACACTGAAGCTTTCTTT. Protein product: CASSPQGENTEAFF.

CDR3 loop: CASSESGTGIRYTF. The CDR3 coding sequence is TGCGCCAGCAGTGAGTCAGGGACAGGGATTCGCTACACCTTC. The V call is TRBV10-2, the J call TRBJ1-2; 9 bases agree with TRBD1. This CDR3 spans 14 amino acids. V dropped 0 bases and J dropped 9; count of bases not matched to a gene: 5. CDR1 WSHSY and CDR2 SAAADI come from the germline V gene.

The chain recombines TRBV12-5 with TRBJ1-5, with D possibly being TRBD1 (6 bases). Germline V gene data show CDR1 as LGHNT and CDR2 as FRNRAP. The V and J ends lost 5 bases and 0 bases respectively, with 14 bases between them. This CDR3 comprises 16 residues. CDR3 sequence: CASGPRTVPSNQPQHF. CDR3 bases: TGTGCTAGTGGTCCGCGGACAGTCCCTAGCAATCAGCCCCAGCATTTT.